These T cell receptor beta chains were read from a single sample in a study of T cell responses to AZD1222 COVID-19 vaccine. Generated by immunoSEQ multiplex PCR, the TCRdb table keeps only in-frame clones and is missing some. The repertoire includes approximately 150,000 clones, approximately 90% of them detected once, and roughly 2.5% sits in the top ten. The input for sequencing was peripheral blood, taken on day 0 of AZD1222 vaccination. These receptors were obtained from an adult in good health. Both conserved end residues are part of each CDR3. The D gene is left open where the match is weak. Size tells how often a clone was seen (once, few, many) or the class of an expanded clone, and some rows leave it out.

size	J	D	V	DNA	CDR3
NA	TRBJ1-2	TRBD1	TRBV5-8	TGTGCCAGCAGCAAGGACAGGGTCGGCTACACCTTC	CASSKDRVGYTF
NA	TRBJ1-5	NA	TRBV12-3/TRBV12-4	TGTGCCAGCAGTTTAGCAGGGAATCAGCCCCAGCATTTT	CASSLAGNQPQHF
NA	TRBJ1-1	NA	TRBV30	TGTGCCTGGAGTGTAAATGCTGGGACTGAAGCTTTCTTT	CAWSVNAGTEAFF
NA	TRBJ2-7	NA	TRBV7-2	TGTGCCAGCAGCTTAGAAGCGACCCGTACCTACGAGCAGTACTTC	CASSLEATRTYEQYF
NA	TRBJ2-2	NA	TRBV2	TGTGCCAGCAGTGATGAAGGGATGAACACCGGGGAGCTGTTTTTT	CASSDEGMNTGELFF
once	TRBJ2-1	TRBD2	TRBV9	TGTGCCAGCAGTCTCGGGACTAGCGGGAATGAGCAGTTCTTC	CASSLGTSGNEQFF
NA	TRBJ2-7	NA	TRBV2	TGTGCCAGCAGGACAGGTGGCGAGCAGTACTTC	CASRTGGEQYF
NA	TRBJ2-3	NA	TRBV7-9	TGTGCCAGCAGCTTAATCTCCTCCGGGGCCGTGTATTTT	CASSLISSGAVYF
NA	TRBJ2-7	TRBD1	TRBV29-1	TGCAGCGTTGAAGATGCCGGGACAGGGAATACCTACGAGCAGTACTTC	CSVEDAGTGNTYEQYF
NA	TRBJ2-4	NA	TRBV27	TGTGCCAGCAGTTCAACGGGCCTTAAAAACATTCAGTACTTC	CASSSTGLKNIQYF
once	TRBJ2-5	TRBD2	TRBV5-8	TGTGCCAGCAGCTTGGTGGCGGGAGGGTATAAAGAGACCCAGTACTTC	CASSLVAGGYKETQYF
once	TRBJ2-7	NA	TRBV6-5	TGTGCCAGCAGTTACTCTTCAGGGTCCTACGAGCAGTACTTC	CASSYSSGSYEQYF
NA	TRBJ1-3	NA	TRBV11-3	TGTGCCAGCAGCTTAAATGGAAACACCATATATTTT	CASSLNGNTIYF
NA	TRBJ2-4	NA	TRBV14	TGTGCCAGCAGCCAAGATCCGGTTGTAAACATTCAGTACTTC	CASSQDPVVNIQYF
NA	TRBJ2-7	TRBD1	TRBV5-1	TGCGCCAGCAGCTTGGAGACAGGGGGCTCGTACGAGCAGTACTTC	CASSLETGGSYEQYF
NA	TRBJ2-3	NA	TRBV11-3	TGTGCCAGCAGCCCTAGATCATCACAGGGAGCAGATACGCAGTATTTT	CASSPRSSQGADTQYF
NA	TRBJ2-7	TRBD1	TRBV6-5	TGTGCCAGCAGCCCCGGGACAGGGCAAACCTACGAGCAGTACTTC	CASSPGTGQTYEQYF
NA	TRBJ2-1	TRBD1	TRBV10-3	TGTGCCATCAGGGCTACAGGGGAATTCGGTGAGCAGTTCTTC	CAIRATGEFGEQFF
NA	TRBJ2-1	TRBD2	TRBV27	TGTGCCAGCAGTTTATTGGGGGAGGGATACAATGAGCAGTTCTTC	CASSLLGEGYNEQFF
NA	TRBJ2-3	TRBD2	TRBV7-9	TGTGCCAGCAGCTTAGGGACTAGCGGGAGTTACGGCACAGATACGCAGTATTTT	CASSLGTSGSYGTDTQYF
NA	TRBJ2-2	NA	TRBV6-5	TGTGCCAGCAGCAGAGGCAGGGGACCGATCGGGGAGCTGTTTTTT	CASSRGRGPIGELFF
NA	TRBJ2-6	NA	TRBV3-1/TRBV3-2	TGTGCCAGCAGCCAAGTGTCTGGGGCCAACGTCCTGACTTTC	CASSQVSGANVLTF
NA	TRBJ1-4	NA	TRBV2	TGTGCCAGCAGCCTCTCCGGGGGGAAGGGTAATGAAAAACTGTTTTTT	CASSLSGGKGNEKLFF
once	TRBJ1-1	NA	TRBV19	TGTGCCAGTAGACCTACAGGGTTGAACACTGAAGCTTTCTTT	CASRPTGLNTEAFF
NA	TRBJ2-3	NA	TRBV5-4	TGTGCCAGCAGCTCCCCTTCGGGCGAAGATACGCAGTATTTT	CASSSPSGEDTQYF
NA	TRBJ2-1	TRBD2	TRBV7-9	TGTGCCAGCAGCATACCGGGACTAGCGGGAGACCTTCCTTACAATGAGCAGTTCTTC	CASSIPGLAGDLPYNEQFF
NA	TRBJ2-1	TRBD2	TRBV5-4	TGTGCCAGCAGCTTAGCGGGAGCGGGCTACAATGAGCAGTTCTTC	CASSLAGAGYNEQFF
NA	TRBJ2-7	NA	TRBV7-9	TGTGCCAGCAGCCCTGGGTGGCAGCAGTACTTC	CASSPGWQQYF
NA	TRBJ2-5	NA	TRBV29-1	TGCAGCGTAGATAAGGGGGGGCGAGAGACCCAGTACTTC	CSVDKGGRETQYF
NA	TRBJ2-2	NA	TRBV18	TGTGCCACCCCTGCTGGAGAATCCACCAACACCGGGGAGCTGTTTTTT	CATPAGESTNTGELFF
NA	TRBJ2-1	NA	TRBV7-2	TGTGCCAGCAGCCCCCGGTTGGGTGAGCAGTTCTTC	CASSPRLGEQFF
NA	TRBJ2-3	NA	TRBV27	TGTGCCAGCAGTTTATCGAAGCTTACCAATACGCAGTATTTT	CASSLSKLTNTQYF
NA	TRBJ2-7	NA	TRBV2	TGTGCCAGCAGTAGCAGCGTACCCCCCTACGAGCAGTACTTC	CASSSSVPPYEQYF
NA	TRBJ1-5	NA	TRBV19	TGTGCCAGTAGGCTGACAGTAAGCAATCAGCCCCAGCATTTT	CASRLTVSNQPQHF
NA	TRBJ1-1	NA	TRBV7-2	TGTGCCAGCAGTTTAGGGATGAACACTGAAGCTTTCTTT	CASSLGMNTEAFF
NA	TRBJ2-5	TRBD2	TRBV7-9	TGTGCCAGCAGCTTAGGGCTAGCGGGAGTGGAGACCCAGTACTTC	CASSLGLAGVETQYF
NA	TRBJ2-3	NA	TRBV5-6	TGTGCCAGCAGCTCTCGTCCAGATACGCAGTATTTT	CASSSRPDTQYF
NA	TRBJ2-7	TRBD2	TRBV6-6	TGTGCCAGCAGTTACCCGACTAGCGGGCGACGTTACGAGCAGTACTTC	CASSYPTSGRRYEQYF
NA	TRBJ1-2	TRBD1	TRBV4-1	TGCGCCAGCAGCCAAGACCCCACGGGGGACAGGATCACCTATGGCTACACCTTC	CASSQDPTGDRITYGYTF
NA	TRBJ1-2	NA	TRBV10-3	TGTGCCATCAGTGAGGCCTCGTCCCCTAACTATGGCTACACCTTC	CAISEASSPNYGYTF
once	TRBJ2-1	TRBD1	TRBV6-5	TGTGCCAGCAGGATGGACAGGACATACAATGAGCAGTTCTTC	CASRMDRTYNEQFF
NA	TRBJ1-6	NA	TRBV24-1	TGTGCCACCAGTGATCGGACAGCGAATTCACCCCTCCACTTT	CATSDRTANSPLHF
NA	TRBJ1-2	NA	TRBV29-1	TGCAGCGTTGAGGATATCCGCCTGGGGGGCTACACCTTC	CSVEDIRLGGYTF
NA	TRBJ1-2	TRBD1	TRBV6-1	TGTGCCAGCAGTGACCCTGGACAGGGGGCATATGGCTACACCTTC	CASSDPGQGAYGYTF
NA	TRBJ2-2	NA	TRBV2	TGTGCCAGCAGTAACGAGGGGTTGAACACCGGGGAGCTGTTTTTT	CASSNEGLNTGELFF
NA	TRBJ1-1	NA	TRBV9	TGTGCCAGCAGCGTAGGTCGCGATAGGGGTGGTGAAGCTTTCTTT	CASSVGRDRGGEAFF
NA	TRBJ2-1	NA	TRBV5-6	TGTGCCAGCAGCTTGAGGGGGTTCTCATACAATGAGCAGTTCTTC	CASSLRGFSYNEQFF
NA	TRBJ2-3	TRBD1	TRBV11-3	TGTGCCAGCAGCCCCGGGACAGGGACCGATACGCAGTATTTT	CASSPGTGTDTQYF
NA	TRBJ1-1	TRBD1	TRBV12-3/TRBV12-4	TGTGCCAGCATTCCCAGGGGGGGCACTGAAGCTTTCTTT	CASIPRGGTEAFF
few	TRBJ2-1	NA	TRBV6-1	TGTGCCAGCAGTGAATCCCGGACTATTTTCTCCTACAATGAGCAGTTCTTC	CASSESRTIFSYNEQFF
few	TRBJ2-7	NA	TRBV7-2	TGTGCCAGCAGCGCCTCAACCTACGAGCAGTACTTC	CASSASTYEQYF